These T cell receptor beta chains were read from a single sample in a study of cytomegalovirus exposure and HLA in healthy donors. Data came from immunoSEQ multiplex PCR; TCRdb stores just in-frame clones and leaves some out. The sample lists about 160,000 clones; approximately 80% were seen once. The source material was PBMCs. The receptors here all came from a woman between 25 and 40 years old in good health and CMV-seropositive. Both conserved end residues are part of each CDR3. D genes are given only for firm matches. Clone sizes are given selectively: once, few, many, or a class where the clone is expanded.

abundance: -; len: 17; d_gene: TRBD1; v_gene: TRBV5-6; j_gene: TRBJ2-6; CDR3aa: CASSLNRGKSGANVLTF; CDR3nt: TGTGCCAGCAGCTTGAACAGGGGAAAGTCTGGGGCCAACGTCCTGACTTTC
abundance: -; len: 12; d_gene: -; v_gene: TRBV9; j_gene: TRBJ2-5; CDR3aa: CASSSGRETQYF; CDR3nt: TGTGCCAGCTCCTCGGGGAGAGAGACCCAGTACTTC
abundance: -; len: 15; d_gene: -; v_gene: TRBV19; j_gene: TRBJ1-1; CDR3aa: CASSILAQDNTEAFF; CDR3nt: TGTGCCAGTAGTATCCTAGCTCAGGATAACACTGAAGCTTTCTTT
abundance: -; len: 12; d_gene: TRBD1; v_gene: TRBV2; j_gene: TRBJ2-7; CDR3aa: CASSRTGDEQYF; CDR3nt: TGTGCCAGCAGCAGGACAGGGGACGAGCAGTACTTC
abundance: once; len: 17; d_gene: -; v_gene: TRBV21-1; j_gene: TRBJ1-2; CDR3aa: CASSNGTGHYKFYGYTF; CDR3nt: TGTGCCAGCAGCAACGGGACAGGGCATTATAAGTTCTATGGCTACACCTTC
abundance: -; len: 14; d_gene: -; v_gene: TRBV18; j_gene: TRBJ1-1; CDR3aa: CASSSGGVATEAFF; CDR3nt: TGTGCCAGCTCATCAGGAGGGGTCGCCACTGAAGCTTTCTTT
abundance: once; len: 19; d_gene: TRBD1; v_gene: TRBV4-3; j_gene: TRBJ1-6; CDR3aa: CASSLDPQTGSSYNSPLHF; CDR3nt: TGCGCCAGCAGCCTGGATCCACAGACAGGGAGCTCCTATAATTCACCCCTCCACTTT
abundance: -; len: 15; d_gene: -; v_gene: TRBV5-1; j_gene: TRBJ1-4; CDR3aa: CASSPLPGSGEKLFF; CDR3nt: TGCGCCAGCAGTCCTCTCCCCGGGAGCGGTGAAAAACTGTTTTTT
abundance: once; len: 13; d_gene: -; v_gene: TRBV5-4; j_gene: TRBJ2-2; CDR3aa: CASSPWNTGELFF; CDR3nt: TGTGCCAGCAGCCCATGGAACACCGGGGAGCTGTTTTTT
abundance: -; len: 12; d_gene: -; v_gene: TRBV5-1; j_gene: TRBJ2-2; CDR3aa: CASSQSTGELFF; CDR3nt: TGCGCCAGCAGCCAGTCGACCGGGGAGCTGTTTTTT
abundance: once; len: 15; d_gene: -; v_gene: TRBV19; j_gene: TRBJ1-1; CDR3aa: CASSSGSAGGTEAFF; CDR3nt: TGTGCCAGTAGTTCAGGCTCGGCGGGTGGCACTGAAGCTTTCTTT
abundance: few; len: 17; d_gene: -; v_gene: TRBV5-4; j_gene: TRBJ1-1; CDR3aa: CASSPGAPGLKNTEAFF; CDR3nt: TGTGCCAGCAGCCCCGGGGCCCCGGGACTCAAGAACACTGAAGCTTTCTTT
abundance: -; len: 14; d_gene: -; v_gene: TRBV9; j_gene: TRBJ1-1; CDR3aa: CASSPHSQNTEAFF; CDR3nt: TGTGCCAGCAGCCCACATTCACAGAACACTGAAGCTTTCTTT
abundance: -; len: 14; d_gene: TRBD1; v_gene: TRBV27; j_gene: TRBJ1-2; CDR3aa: CASSWDRGSSGYTF; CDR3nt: TGTGCCAGCAGTTGGGACAGGGGTAGTTCTGGCTACACCTTC
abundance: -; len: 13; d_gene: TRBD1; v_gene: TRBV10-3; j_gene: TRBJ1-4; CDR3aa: CATGPGTGGRLFF; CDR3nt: TGTGCCACCGGGCCCGGGACAGGGGGCAGACTGTTTTTT
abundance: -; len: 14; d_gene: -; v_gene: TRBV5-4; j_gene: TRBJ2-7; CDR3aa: CASSLDRSSYEQYF; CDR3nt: TGTGCCAGCAGCTTGGACAGGAGTTCCTACGAGCAGTACTTC
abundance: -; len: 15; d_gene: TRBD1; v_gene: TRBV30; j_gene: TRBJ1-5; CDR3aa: CAWSLGQGAFQPQHF; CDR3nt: TGTGCCTGGAGTCTCGGACAGGGGGCATTTCAGCCCCAGCATTTT
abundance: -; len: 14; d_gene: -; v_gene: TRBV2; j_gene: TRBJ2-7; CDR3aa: CASRGRAGAHEQYF; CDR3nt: TGTGCCAGCCGGGGACGGGCAGGGGCCCACGAGCAGTACTTC
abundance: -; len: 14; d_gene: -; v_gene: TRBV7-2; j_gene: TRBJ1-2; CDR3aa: CASSLVRSDYGYTF; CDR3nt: TGTGCCAGCAGCTTAGTACGTTCGGACTATGGCTACACCTTC
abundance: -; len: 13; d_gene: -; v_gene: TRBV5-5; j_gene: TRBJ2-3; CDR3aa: CASSSPGTDTQYF; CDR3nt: TGTGCCAGCAGCTCCCCAGGCACAGATACGCAGTATTTT
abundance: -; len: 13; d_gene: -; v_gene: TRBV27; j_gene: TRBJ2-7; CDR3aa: CASSLWYGDEQYF; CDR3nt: TGTGCCAGCAGTTTGTGGTATGGAGACGAGCAGTACTTC
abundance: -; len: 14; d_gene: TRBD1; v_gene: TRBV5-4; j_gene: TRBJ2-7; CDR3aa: CASSSQQGAGEQYF; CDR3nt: TGTGCCAGCAGCTCGCAACAGGGGGCGGGGGAGCAGTACTTC
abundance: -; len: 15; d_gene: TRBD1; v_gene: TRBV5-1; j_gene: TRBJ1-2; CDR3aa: CASSSGQGDSYGYTF; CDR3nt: TGCGCCAGCAGCTCTGGACAGGGGGACTCTTATGGCTACACCTTC
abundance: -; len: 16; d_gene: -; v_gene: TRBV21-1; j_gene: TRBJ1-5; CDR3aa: CASSSDPGTREQPQHF; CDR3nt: TGTGCCAGCAGCAGCGATCCCGGGACAAGAGAGCAGCCCCAGCATTTT
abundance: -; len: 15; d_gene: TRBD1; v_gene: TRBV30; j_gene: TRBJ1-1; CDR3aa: CAWSVQGQGRTEAFF; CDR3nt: TGTGCCTGGAGTGTACAGGGACAGGGGCGAACTGAAGCTTTCTTT
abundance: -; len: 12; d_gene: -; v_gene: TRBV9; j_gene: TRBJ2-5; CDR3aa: CASSGDSETQYF; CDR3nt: TGTGCCAGCAGCGGGGACTCAGAGACCCAGTACTTC
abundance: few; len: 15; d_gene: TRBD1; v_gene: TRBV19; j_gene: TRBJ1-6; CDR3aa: CASSTRQGGSSPLHF; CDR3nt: TGTGCCAGTAGTACCCGACAGGGGGGAAGTTCACCCCTCCACTTT
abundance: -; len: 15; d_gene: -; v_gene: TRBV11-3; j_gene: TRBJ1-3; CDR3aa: CASSPGVYSGNTIYF; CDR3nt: TGTGCCAGCAGCCCCGGGGTGTACTCTGGAAACACCATATATTTT
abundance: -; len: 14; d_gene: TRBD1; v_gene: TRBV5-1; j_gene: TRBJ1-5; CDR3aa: CASSLPGQGQPQHF; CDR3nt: TGCGCCAGCAGCTTGCCGGGACAGGGACAGCCCCAGCATTTT
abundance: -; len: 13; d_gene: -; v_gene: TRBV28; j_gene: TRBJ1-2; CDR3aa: CASSRGDNYGYTF; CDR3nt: TGTGCCAGCAGCCGAGGCGATAACTATGGCTACACCTTC
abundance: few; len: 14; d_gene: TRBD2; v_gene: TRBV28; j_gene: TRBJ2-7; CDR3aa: CASSFRRGFYEQYF; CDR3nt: TGTGCCAGCAGTTTCAGGCGGGGGTTCTACGAGCAGTACTTC
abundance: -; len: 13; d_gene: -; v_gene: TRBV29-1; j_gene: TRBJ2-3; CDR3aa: CSARTEPSDTQYF; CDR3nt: TGCAGCGCCAGGACAGAACCCTCAGATACGCAGTATTTT
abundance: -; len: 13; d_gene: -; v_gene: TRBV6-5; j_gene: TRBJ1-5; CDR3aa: CASSYSEGVPQHF; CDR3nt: TGTGCCAGCAGTTACTCGGAAGGGGTGCCCCAGCATTTT
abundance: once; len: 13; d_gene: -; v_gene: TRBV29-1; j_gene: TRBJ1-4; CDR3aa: CSAQTGGEEKLFF; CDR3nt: TGCAGCGCTCAGACAGGAGGCGAGGAAAAACTGTTTTTT
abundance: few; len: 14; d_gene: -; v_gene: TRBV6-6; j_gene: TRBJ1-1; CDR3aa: CASSSTGRATEAFF; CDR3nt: TGTGCCAGCAGTTCTACAGGGAGAGCCACTGAAGCTTTCTTT
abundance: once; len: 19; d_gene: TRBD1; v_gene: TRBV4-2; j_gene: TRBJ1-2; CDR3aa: CASSHAFFGQGAHGGGYTF; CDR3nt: TGTGCCAGCAGCCACGCCTTTTTTGGACAGGGGGCCCATGGTGGTGGCTACACCTTC
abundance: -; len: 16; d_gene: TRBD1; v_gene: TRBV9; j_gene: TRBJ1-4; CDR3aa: CASSVAGARGNEKLFF; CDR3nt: TGTGCCAGCAGCGTAGCGGGAGCCAGGGGGAATGAAAAACTGTTTTTT
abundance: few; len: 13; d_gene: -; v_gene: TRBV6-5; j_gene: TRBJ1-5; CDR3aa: CASRKQVNQPQHF; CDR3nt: TGTGCCAGCAGAAAACAGGTAAATCAGCCCCAGCATTTT
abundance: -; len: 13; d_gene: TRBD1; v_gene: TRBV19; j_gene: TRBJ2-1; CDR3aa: CASSKDGTGSQVF; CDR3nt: TGTGCCAGTAGTAAGGATGGGACAGGCTCTCAGGTCTTC
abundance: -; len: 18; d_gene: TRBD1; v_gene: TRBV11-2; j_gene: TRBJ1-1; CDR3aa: CASSSLAGQGARFTEAFF; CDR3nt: TGTGCCAGCAGCTCCTTGGCGGGACAGGGGGCCCGGTTCACTGAAGCTTTCTTT
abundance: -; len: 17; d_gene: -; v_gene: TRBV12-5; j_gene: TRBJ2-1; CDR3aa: CASGLVLRGGAADEQFF; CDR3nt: TGTGCTAGTGGTTTGGTACTAAGGGGGGGGGCGGCTGATGAGCAGTTCTTC
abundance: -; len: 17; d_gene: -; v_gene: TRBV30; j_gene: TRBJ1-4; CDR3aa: CAWSVLGGVGTNEKLFF; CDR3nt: TGTGCCTGGAGTGTTTTAGGGGGAGTAGGAACTAATGAAAAACTGTTTTTT
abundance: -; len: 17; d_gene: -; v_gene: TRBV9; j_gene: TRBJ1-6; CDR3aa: CASSVKGQGPNNSPLHF; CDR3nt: TGTGCCAGCAGCGTAAAGGGTCAGGGGCCCAATAATTCACCCCTCCACTTT
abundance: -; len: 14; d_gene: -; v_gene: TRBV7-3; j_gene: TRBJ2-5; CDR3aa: CASSPTGNQETQYF; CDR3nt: TGTGCCAGCAGCCCAACAGGGAACCAAGAGACCCAGTACTTC
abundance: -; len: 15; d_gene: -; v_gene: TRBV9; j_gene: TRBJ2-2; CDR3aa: CASSLGLPDTGELFF; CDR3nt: TGTGCCAGCAGCCTGGGACTCCCTGACACCGGGGAGCTGTTTTTT
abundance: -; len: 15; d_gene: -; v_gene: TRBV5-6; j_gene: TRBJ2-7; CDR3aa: CASSFATGYHYEQYF; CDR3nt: TGTGCCAGCAGCTTTGCGACAGGATATCACTACGAGCAGTACTTC
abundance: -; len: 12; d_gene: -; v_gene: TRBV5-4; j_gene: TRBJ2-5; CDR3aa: CASSGIGETQYF; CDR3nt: TGTGCCAGCAGCGGTATCGGAGAGACCCAGTACTTC
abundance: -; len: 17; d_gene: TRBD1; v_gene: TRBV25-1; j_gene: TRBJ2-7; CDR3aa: CASSGGQGASGPDEQYF; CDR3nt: TGTGCCAGCAGTGGGGGACAGGGGGCCTCGGGACCGGACGAGCAGTACTTC
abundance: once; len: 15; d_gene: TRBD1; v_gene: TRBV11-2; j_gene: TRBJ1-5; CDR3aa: CASSPGQASNQPQHF; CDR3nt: TGTGCCAGCAGCCCAGGACAGGCGAGCAATCAGCCCCAGCATTTT
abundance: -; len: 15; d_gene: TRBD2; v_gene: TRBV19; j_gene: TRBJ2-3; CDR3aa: CASSIIAGGADTQYF; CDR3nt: TGTGCCAGTAGTATAATAGCGGGGGGGGCAGATACGCAGTATTTT
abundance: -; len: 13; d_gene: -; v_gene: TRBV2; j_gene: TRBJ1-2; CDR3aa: CASSAQINYGYTF; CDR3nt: TGTGCCAGCAGTGCTCAGATTAACTATGGCTACACCTTC
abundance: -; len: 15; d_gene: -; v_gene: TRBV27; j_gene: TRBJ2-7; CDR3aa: CASSLFGTLSYEQYF; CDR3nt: TGTGCCAGCAGTTTATTCGGGACACTCTCCTACGAGCAGTACTTC
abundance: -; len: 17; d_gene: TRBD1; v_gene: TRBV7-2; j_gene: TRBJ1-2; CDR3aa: CASSLRPPGQGTDGYTF; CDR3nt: TGTGCCAGCAGCTTACGACCTCCGGGACAGGGGACTGATGGCTACACCTTC
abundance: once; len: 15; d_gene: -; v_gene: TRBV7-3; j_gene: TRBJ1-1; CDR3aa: CASSLTGFMNTEAFF; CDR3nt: TGTGCCAGCAGCTTAACGGGCTTTATGAACACTGAAGCTTTCTTT
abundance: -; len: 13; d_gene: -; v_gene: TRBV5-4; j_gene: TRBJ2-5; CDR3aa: CASSSNSQETQYF; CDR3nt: TGTGCCAGCAGCTCTAATTCTCAAGAGACCCAGTACTTC